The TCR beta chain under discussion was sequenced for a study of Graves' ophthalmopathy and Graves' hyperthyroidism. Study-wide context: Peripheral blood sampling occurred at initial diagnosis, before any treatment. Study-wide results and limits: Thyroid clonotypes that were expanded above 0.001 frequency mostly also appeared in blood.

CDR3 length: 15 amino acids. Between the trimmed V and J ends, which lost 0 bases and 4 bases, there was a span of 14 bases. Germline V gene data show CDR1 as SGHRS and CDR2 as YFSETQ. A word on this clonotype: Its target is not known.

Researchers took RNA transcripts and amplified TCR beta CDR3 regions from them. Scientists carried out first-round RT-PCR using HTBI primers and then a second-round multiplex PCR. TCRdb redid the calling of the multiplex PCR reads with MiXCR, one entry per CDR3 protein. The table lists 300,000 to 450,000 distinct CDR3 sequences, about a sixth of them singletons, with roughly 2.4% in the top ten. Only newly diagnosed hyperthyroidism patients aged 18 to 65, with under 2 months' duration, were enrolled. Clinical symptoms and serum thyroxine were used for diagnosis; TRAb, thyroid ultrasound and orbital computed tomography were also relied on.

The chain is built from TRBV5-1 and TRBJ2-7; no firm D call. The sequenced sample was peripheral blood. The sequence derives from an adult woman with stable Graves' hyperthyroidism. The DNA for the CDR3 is TGCGCCAGCAGCTTGGACCCCTTACCCCCATACGAGCAGTACTTC. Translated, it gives CASSLDPLPPYEQYF.